The 22 T cell receptor beta chains given below trace back to one sample, sequenced in a study of cytomegalovirus exposure and HLA in healthy donors. The PCR used 60 Vbeta and 13 Jbeta primers. The table came from immunoSEQ multiplex PCR; TCRdb's copy has only in-frame clones and leaves some out. The sample contains roughly 150,000 clones, under 85% of which appear only once. Source material: PBMCs. These receptors originate from a man aged 50-60 years in good health and CMV-seropositive.

The gene calls are TRBV7-2 and TRBJ2-4, with 7 bases fitting TRBD1. V dropped 4 bases and J dropped 6; count of bases not matched to a gene: 3. The CDR3 is 13 residues long. CDR1 and CDR2 from the germline V gene are SGHTA and FQGNSA. The CDR3 loop is CASSSRQGNIQYF. DNA for the CDR3: TGTGCCAGCAGCTCCCGACAGGGAAACATTCAGTACTTC. Full variable domain (rest looked up from reference TRBV7-2 and TRBJ2-4): GAGVSQSPSNKVTEKGKDVELRCDPISGHTALYWYRQSLGQGLEFLIYFQGNSAPDKSGLPSDRFSAERTGGSVSTLTIQRTQQEDSAVYLCASSSRQGNIQYFGAGTRLSVL.

The genes are TRBV28 and TRBJ2-3; 7 nucleotides line up with TRBD1. Germline V CDR1 and CDR2: MDHEN, SYDVKM. The CDR3 runs to 13 residues. J gave up 4 bases and V 7 bases, and 5 bases lay outside the gene matches. Written as DNA, the CDR3 is TGTGCCAGCAAAGAAACAGGGGCAGATACGCAGTATTTT. Its translation is CASKETGADTQYF.

In its sample, this clone was seen once. The chain carries TRBV6-5 and TRBJ2-1; 9 bases are shared with TRBD2. This CDR3 contains 15 residues. Germline CDR1 and CDR2: MNHEY and SVGAGI. V was pared by 6 bases and J by 2 bases, with 5 bases of the junction left unmatched. CDR3 region: CASRRGLAAYNEQFF. CDR3 bases: TGTGCCAGCAGAAGGGGACTAGCAGCCTACAATGAGCAGTTCTTC.

The J gene is TRBJ2-7, the V gene TRBV7-8; 12 bases map to TRBD2. The length of the CDR3 is 16 residues. Germline V lookup: CDR1 SGHVS, CDR2 FQNEAQ. V was pared by 1 base and J by 5 bases, with 6 bases of the junction left unmatched. The CDR3 here is CASSLGLAGGLHEQYF. The CDR3 DNA is TGTGCCAGCAGCTTAGGGCTAGCGGGAGGGCTCCACGAGCAGTACTTC.

The chain employs TRBV18 and TRBJ1-5; 7 bases are shared with TRBD1. The CDR3 length is 15 residues. The trim removed 6 bases at V and 0 bases at J, leaving 5 bases unmatched. Looked up from germline, CDR1 is KGHSH and CDR2 is LQKENI. This CDR3 is CASSPTGYSNQPQHF. The CDR3 coding sequence is TGTGCCAGCTCCCCGACAGGGTATAGCAATCAGCCCCAGCATTTT. The full variable domain, with the rest looked up from reference TRBV18 and TRBJ1-5, is NAGVMQNPRHLVRRRGQEARLRCSPMKGHSHVYWYRQLPEEGLKFMVYLQKENIIDESGMPKERFSAEFPKEGPSILRIQQVVRGDSAAYFCASSPTGYSNQPQHFGDGTRLSIL.

The chain employs TRBV7-8 and TRBJ2-1; 10 positions match TRBD2. The V and J ends lost 3 bases and 7 bases, in that order; junction bases with no gene match: 6. This CDR3 has 15 amino acids. Germline loops: CDR1 SGHVS, CDR2 FQNEAQ. The CDR3 region is CASSFSTSGVNEQFF. Here the CDR3 DNA reads TGTGCCAGCAGCTTCAGTACTAGCGGGGTGAATGAGCAGTTCTTC.

This clone was counted a few times. The chain links TRBV5-5 to TRBJ1-3; D possibly corresponds to TRBD1 (5 bases). There are 15 residues in the CDR3. The germline CDR1 and CDR2 sequences are SGHKS and YYEKEE (reference sequence). The V end was cut by 1 base, the J end by 1 base, with 9 bases between. The CDR3 coding sequence is TGTGCCAGCAGCTTGCTGGGGGGTTCTGGAAACACCATATATTTT. This sequence encodes CASSLLGGSGNTIYF.

The V call is TRBV7-9, the J call TRBJ1-4; D gene ambiguous. The CDR3 has 16 residues. Germline CDR1 and CDR2: SEHNR and FQNEAQ (reference sequence). Trimming took off 0 bases at V and 7 bases at J, with 15 bases between the two ends. CDR3 amino acids: CASSLAGLIQSEKLFF. The CDR3 bases are TGTGCCAGCAGCTTAGCGGGCTTGATCCAAAGTGAAAAACTGTTTTTT.

The chain employs TRBV7-2 and TRBJ2-6; D possibly corresponds to TRBD1 (6 bases). This CDR3 contains 18 residues. Germline-derived CDR1 and CDR2 are SGHTA and FQGNSA. V was trimmed by 3 bases and J by 0 bases, leaving 15 bases between them. The CDR3 here is CASSLVTGPPSGANVLTF. DNA of the CDR3: TGTGCCAGCAGCTTGGTGACAGGACCCCCCTCTGGGGCCAACGTCCTGACTTTC.

The chain has TRBV7-9 and TRBJ1-1; D is undetermined. The V end lost 1 base, the J end lost 7 bases, and 10 bases lay between the germline ends. The length of the CDR3 is 13 residues. Germline CDR1 SEHNR, CDR2 FQNEAQ (reference sequence). The CDR3 reads CASSLGGGGEAFF. The CDR3 coding sequence is TGTGCCAGCAGCTTAGGGGGAGGTGGTGAAGCTTTCTTT.

J is TRBJ1-2 and V is TRBV6-1, with D hard to call. V was trimmed by 4 bases and J by 3 bases, leaving 6 bases between them. Germline-derived CDR1 and CDR2 are MNHNS and SASEGT. There are 12 residues in the CDR3. CDR3 residues: CASSVEDYGYTF. The CDR3 bases are TGTGCCAGCAGTGTAGAGGACTATGGCTACACCTTC.

The chain joins TRBV27 to TRBJ2-2; TRBD1 is a possible D gene (6 bases). V lost 7 bases and J lost 6, with 21 bases in between. CDR1 is MNHEY and CDR2 is SMNVEV in the germline V gene (reference sequence). The CDR3 is 16 amino acids. The CDR3 coding sequence is TGTGCCAGCAAAGCTAGAGGGGGTATCACGGCCGGGGAGCTGTTTTTT. It codes for CASKARGGITAGELFF.

The V gene is TRBV10-1, the J gene TRBJ2-7, with 11 bases identical to TRBD1. With V trimmed by 6 bases and J by 2 bases, 3 bases remained unmatched. This CDR3 comprises 14 residues. Germline values: CDR1 WNHNN, CDR2 SYGVQD (reference sequence). The CDR3 DNA is TGCGCCAGCAGCGGACAGGGGGCAGCCTACGAGCAGTACTTC. Translating gives CASSGQGAAYEQYF.

This chain connects TRBV6-6 to TRBJ1-6, with 9 bases fitting TRBD1. The CDR3 sequence is 14 residues long. Germline lookup yields CDR1 MNHNY and CDR2 SVGAGI (reference sequence). The V and J ends lost 8 bases and 7 bases, in that order; junction bases with no gene match: 6. Written as DNA, the CDR3 is TGTGCCAGCTGCCGGGACAGGGCCAATTCACCCCTCCACTTT. This codes for CASCRDRANSPLHF.

CDR3 region: CASSPGTANTEAFF. CDR3 bases: TGTGCCAGCAGCCCAGGGACAGCGAACACTGAAGCTTTCTTT. This chain links TRBV7-6 with TRBJ1-1; the match to TRBD1 covers 7 bases. Germline lookup yields CDR1 SGHVS and CDR2 FNYEAQ. The junction had 4 bases not matched to a gene; V was cut back by 5 bases and J by 1 base. This CDR3 region has 14 residues.

The CDR3 region is CASSLGQSTEAFF. CDR3 in DNA: TGTGCCAGCAGTTTAGGACAGAGCACTGAAGCTTTCTTT. V is TRBV27 and J is TRBJ1-1; maybe TRBD1 (6 bases). Per the germline V gene, CDR1 is MNHEY and CDR2 is SMNVEV (reference sequence). V dropped 2 bases and J dropped 4 bases, with 8 bases sitting between them. The CDR3 contains 13 residues.

The chain uses TRBV18 and TRBJ2-3; weak D call: TRBD1 (6 bases). With 3 bases removed from V and 4 bases from J, the gap between germline ends came to 11 bases. The germline CDR1 and CDR2 sequences are KGHSH and LQKENI. CDR3 size: 14 residues. The CDR3 bases are TGTGCCAGCTCACCGGGGGCGCGTCCAGATACGCAGTATTTT. Amino acids: CASSPGARPDTQYF. Using reference TRBV18 and TRBJ2-3 for the parts outside the CDR3, the full variable domain is NAGVMQNPRHLVRRRGQEARLRCSPMKGHSHVYWYRQLPEEGLKFMVYLQKENIIDESGMPKERFSAEFPKEGPSILRIQQVVRGDSAAYFCASSPGARPDTQYFGPGTRLTVL.

V usage is TRBV6-4 and J usage is TRBJ1-6, with 8 bases identical to TRBD1. CDR1 is MRHNA, CDR2 SNTAGT, per germline. Losses at the gene ends were 7 bases for V and 2 bases for J; bases not matched to a gene: 10. The CDR3 totals 17 residues. The CDR3 here is CASTSWTGKTYNSPLHF. The CDR3 DNA reads TGTGCCAGCACCTCATGGACAGGGAAGACCTATAATTCACCCCTCCACTTT.

This chain joins TRBV7-9 and TRBJ2-7; unclear D gene. V lost 10 bases and J 13 bases, leaving 29 bases between the germline ends. This CDR3 has 14 amino acids. CDR1 is SEHNR and CDR2 is FQNEAQ in the germline V gene (reference sequence). CDR3 amino acids: CATGDVMNTPSGYF. The CDR3 DNA reads as TGTGCCACTGGAGACGTTATGAACACCCCCTCCGGTTACTTC.

V and J are TRBV29-1 and TRBJ2-1; 9 bases line up with TRBD1. V was pared by 6 bases and J by 8 bases, with 8 bases of the junction left unmatched. The CDR3 contains 13 residues. Germline loops: CDR1 SQVTM, CDR2 ANQGSEA. CDR3 in amino acids: CSVLQGAGYEQFF. CDR3 DNA: TGCAGCGTCCTACAGGGGGCCGGGTATGAGCAGTTCTTC.

This sequence joins TRBV27 and TRBJ2-2, with 14 bases lining up with TRBD2. The CDR3 sequence is 22 residues long. With V trimmed by 4 bases and J by 3 bases, 19 bases remained unmatched. In germline, CDR1 is MNHEY, CDR2 SMNVEV (reference sequence). The CDR3 DNA is TGTGCCAGCAGTTCCTTCCAGAGACTAGCGGGAGGGCCCTATAAGGACACCGGGGAGCTGTTTTTT. Its protein is CASSSFQRLAGGPYKDTGELFF.

The rearrangement links TRBV14 to TRBJ2-7; TRBD1 matches 7 bases. This CDR3 spans 14 amino acids. Trimming took 0 bases from V and 3 from J; bases not matched to a gene: 2. Germline CDR1 is SGHDN and CDR2 is FVKESK. The CDR3 loop is CASSQDRGIYEQYF. CDR3 nucleotides: TGTGCCAGCAGCCAAGACAGGGGGATCTACGAGCAGTACTTC.